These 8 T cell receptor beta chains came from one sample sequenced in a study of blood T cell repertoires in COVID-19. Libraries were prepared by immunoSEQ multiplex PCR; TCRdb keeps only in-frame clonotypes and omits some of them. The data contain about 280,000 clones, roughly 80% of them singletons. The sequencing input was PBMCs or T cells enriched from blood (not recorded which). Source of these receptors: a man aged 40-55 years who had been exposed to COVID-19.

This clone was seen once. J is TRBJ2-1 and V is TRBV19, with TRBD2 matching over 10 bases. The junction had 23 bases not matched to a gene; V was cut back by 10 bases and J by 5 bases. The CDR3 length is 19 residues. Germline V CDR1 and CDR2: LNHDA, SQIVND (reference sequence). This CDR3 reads CATQMEGLAALPPHNEQFF. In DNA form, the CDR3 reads TGTGCCACACAGATGGAAGGACTAGCGGCTTTACCCCCTCACAATGAGCAGTTCTTC.

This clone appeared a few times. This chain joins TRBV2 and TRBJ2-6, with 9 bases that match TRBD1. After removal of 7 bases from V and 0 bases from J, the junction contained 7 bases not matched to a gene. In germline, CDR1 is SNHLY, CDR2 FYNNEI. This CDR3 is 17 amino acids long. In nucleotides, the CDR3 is TGTGCCAGCATGGGGGACAGGGAATACTCTGGGGCCAACGTCCTGACTTTC. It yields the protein CASMGDREYSGANVLTF.

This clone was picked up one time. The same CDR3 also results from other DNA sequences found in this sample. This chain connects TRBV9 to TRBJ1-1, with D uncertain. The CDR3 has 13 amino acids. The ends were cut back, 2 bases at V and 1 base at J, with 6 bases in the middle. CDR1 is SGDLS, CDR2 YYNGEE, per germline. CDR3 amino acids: CASSVAGNTEAFF. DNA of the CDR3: TGTGCCAGCAGCGTCGCGGGGAACACTGAAGCTTTCTTT. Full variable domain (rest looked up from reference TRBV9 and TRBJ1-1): DSGVTQTPKHLITATGQRVTLRCSPRSGDLSVYWYQQSLDQGLQFLIQYYNGEERAKGNILERFSAQQFPDLHSELNLSSLELGDSALYFCASSVAGNTEAFFGQGTRLTVV.

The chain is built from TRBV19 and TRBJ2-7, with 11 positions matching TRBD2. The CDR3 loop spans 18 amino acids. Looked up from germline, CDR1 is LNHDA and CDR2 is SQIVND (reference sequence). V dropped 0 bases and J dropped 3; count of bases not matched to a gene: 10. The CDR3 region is CASSIEAPLLAGVYEQYF. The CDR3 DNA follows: TGTGCCAGTAGTATAGAGGCGCCTCTACTAGCGGGAGTCTACGAGCAGTACTTC.

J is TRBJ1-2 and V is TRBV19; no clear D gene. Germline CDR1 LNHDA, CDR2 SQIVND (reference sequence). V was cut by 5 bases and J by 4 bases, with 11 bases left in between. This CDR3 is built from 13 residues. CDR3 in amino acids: CASSSEALYGYTF. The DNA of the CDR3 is TGTGCCAGTAGTTCCGAGGCCCTCTATGGCTACACCTTC.

This CDR3 reads CASSFQPMGQRVAFF. CDR3 DNA: TGTGCCAGCAGCTTTCAACCCATGGGTCAGCGCGTTGCGTTCTTC. This chain uses TRBV7-9 with TRBJ2-1; D is ambiguous. The CDR3 is 15 residues long. Germline V lookup: CDR1 SEHNR, CDR2 FQNEAQ (reference sequence). V lost 3 bases to trimming and J lost 15 bases, with 24 bases between them.

CDR3 DNA: TGTGCCAGCAGCGAAACAGGGTCAGGCAAAAACATTCAGTACTTC. Protein: CASSETGSGKNIQYF. The chain recombines TRBV5-8 with TRBJ2-4, with D possibly TRBD1 on 6 matching bases. Germline V gene sequence: CDR1 SGHTS, CDR2 YDEGEE. This CDR3 is built from 15 residues. V was shortened by 4 bases and J by 3 bases, with 14 bases between the two germline ends.

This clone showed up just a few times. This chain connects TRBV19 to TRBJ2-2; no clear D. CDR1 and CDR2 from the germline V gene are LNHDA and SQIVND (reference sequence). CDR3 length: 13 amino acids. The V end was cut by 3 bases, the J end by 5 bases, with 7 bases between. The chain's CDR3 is CASSMSSTGELFF. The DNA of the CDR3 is TGTGCCAGTAGTATGAGCTCTACCGGGGAGCTGTTTTTT.